This TCR beta chain was sequenced in a study of T cell repertoires in cytomegalovirus infection. Whole-study context: The study used recently identified HLA-C-restricted and well-studied HLA-B-restricted CMV epitopes. Shared public TCR beta signatures pointed to both CMV infection and a matching HLA type.

Study-level points and caveats: Clonotype analysis showed dominance of the ex vivo response by HLA-C-restricted CMV-specific TCR beta clonotypes. Frequencies of public TCR beta families were cumulated, and this identified carriers of CMV plus the relevant HLA.

The CDR3 has 15 residues. The V segment lost 8 bases and the J segment 0 bases; nucleotides outside the gene matches: 7. Germline assignment: CDR1 ENHRY and CDR2 SYGVKD. MiXCR was run by TCRdb on the reads, yielding one entry per CDR3 protein. The data hold fewer than 1,000,000 distinct CDR3 sequences, with roughly 31% observed a single time. This clonotype has more than one count but fewer than ten. Its antigen is not identified. This receptor was identified in a human donor in good health (CMV status not recorded). Some clones in this sample may be carry-over from other donors' samples. Sequencing was performed on cultured CD8+ T cells from PBMCs, taken from culture after CMV antigen stimulation. The gene calls are TRBV10-3 and TRBJ2-3, with 8 bases that match TRBD1. As DNA, the CDR3 is TGTGCCATCGGACAGACAGGGGCCAGCACAGATACGCAGTATTTT. Translated: CAIGQTGASTDTQYF.